The clone carrying this T cell receptor (beta chain) was seen more than once but under ten times. No antigen is known for it. This entry comes from a study of T cell repertoires in cytomegalovirus infection. Study in general: Recently identified HLA-C-restricted and well-studied HLA-B-restricted CMV epitopes were used. Carrying CMV and the relevant HLA type showed in public TCR beta signatures. Study conclusions and caveats: Summed frequency of public TCR beta families distinguished CMV carriers with the relevant HLA. HLA-C-restricted TCR beta clonotypes specific for CMV led the ex vivo response.

Trimming stripped 10 bases from V and 8 bases from J, with 14 bases between. Looked up from germline, CDR1 is SNHLY and CDR2 is FYNNEI. The CDR3 extends over 11 amino acids. TCRdb re-called the reads through MiXCR, storing one row per CDR3 protein. The table lists hundreds of thousands of distinct CDR3 sequences, roughly 31% of them singletons, with roughly 13% in the top ten. The TCR was taken from a human donor in good health (CMV status not recorded). Some clones in this sample may be carry-over from other donors' samples. This rearrangement joins TRBV2 to TRBJ1-2; D gene unclear. This material consisted of cultured CD8+ T cells from PBMCs, taken from culture after CMV antigen stimulation. The CDR3 DNA reads TGTGCCACCATAAGGCGGGAAGGCTACACCTTC. Its translation: CATIRREGYTF.